The 27 T cell receptor beta chains in this list originate from one sample, sequenced in a study of beta chain features in type 1 diabetes. General study results and limits: Moderate but significant shortening of TCRB CDR3s was recorded in all four CD4+ subsets from Type 1 diabetes patients.

These TCRs are of unknown antigen specificity. The whole isolated RNA underwent reverse transcription, so sequencing captured expressed TCRB transcripts. Clones were read by immunoSEQ multiplex PCR, and TCRdb kept only the in-frame ones, dropping some. The top ten clones hold about 0.64% of a sample with about 370,000 clones, 9.6% of them seen once. Specimen: central memory CD4+ T cells from blood. Receptors were obtained from a man aged 25-40 years with type 1 diabetes.

This clone was picked up one time. The rearrangement joins TRBV11-2 to TRBJ1-2; 9 bases are shared with TRBD1. The CDR3 consists of 15 residues. J lost 8 bases, V lost 3 bases, and 10 bases had no gene match. Germline CDR1 and CDR2: SGHAT and FQNNGV. The CDR3 loop reads CASSFQDRGTEGYTF. CDR3 nucleotide sequence: TGTGCCAGCAGCTTTCAAGACAGGGGGACGGAGGGCTACACCTTC.

This clone was seen repeatedly, ten times or more. The chain joins TRBV7-9 to TRBJ2-1; maybe TRBD1 (6 bases). Trimming removed 5 bases at V and 5 bases at J, with 10 bases between. The CDR3 covers 13 residues. CDR1 is SEHNR and CDR2 is FQNEAQ in the germline V gene (reference sequence). The CDR3 spells CASSPGTNNEQFF. In nucleotides, the CDR3 is TGTGCCAGCAGCCCCGGGACAAACAATGAGCAGTTCTTC.

The gene calls are TRBV6-5 and TRBJ2-1; D is unclear. Germline CDR1 and CDR2: MNHEY and SVGAGI. The CDR3 is 14 residues long. Trimming cost V 0 bases and J 6 bases, with 9 bases left between them. The CDR3 sequence is CASSYSSRLNEQFF. The CDR3 DNA reads TGTGCCAGCAGTTACTCGAGCAGACTCAATGAGCAGTTCTTC.

The CDR3 loop is CASSLFGTGNYGYTF. DNA for the CDR3: TGTGCCAGCAGCCTATTCGGTACAGGAAACTATGGCTACACCTTC. This chain links TRBV2 with TRBJ1-2; a weak D match, TRBD1 (5 bases). Germline-derived CDR1 and CDR2 are SNHLY and FYNNEI. The CDR3 extends over 15 amino acids. V was clipped by 6 bases and J by 2 bases, with 16 bases between them.

This clone was found many times. The V gene is TRBV7-2, the J gene TRBJ2-4; 9 nucleotides match TRBD1. Losses at the gene ends were 5 bases for V and 12 bases for J; bases not matched to a gene: 14. Germline lookup yields CDR1 SGHTA and CDR2 FQGNSA. The CDR3 spans 15 residues. CDR3 protein: CASSRPEQGARNQYF. The CDR3 DNA is TGTGCCAGCAGCCGACCGGAACAGGGGGCCAGAAATCAGTACTTC. Variable domain in full (rest from reference TRBV7-2 and TRBJ2-4): GAGVSQSPSNKVTEKGKDVELRCDPISGHTALYWYRQSLGQGLEFLIYFQGNSAPDKSGLPSDRFSAERTGGSVSTLTIQRTQQEDSAVYLCASSRPEQGARNQYFGAGTRLSVL.

The gene calls are TRBV14 and TRBJ1-1; D remains unclear. This CDR3 comprises 12 residues. CDR1 is SGHDN, CDR2 FVKESK, per germline. V dropped 3 bases and J dropped 9 bases, with 11 bases sitting between them. CDR3 sequence: CASSHGEVKAFF. The CDR3 DNA reads as TGTGCCAGCAGCCACGGGGAGGTTAAAGCTTTCTTT. Looking up the rest from reference TRBV14 and TRBJ1-1 gives the full variable domain: EAGVTQFPSHSVIEKGQTVTLRCDPISGHDNLYWYRRVMGKEIKFLLHFVKESKQDESGMPNNRFLAERTGGTYSTLKVQPAELEDSGVYFCASSHGEVKAFFGQGTRLTVV.

The table lists this clone with many counts. This chain links TRBV19 with TRBJ1-1; tentatively, D is TRBD1 (5 bases). V lost 7 bases, J lost 5 bases, and 14 bases lay in between. This CDR3 is built from 13 residues. Germline values: CDR1 LNHDA, CDR2 SQIVND (reference sequence). The CDR3 DNA sequence: TGTGCCAGTACCTCCGGACAAGGGACTGAAGCTTTCTTT. Amino acids: CASTSGQGTEAFF.

This clone was seen a handful of times. The rearrangement links TRBV6-5 to TRBJ2-1; TRBD2 aligns across 12 bases. Germline CDR1 is MNHEY and CDR2 is SVGAGI. CDR3 size: 14 residues. After removal of 6 bases from V and 5 bases from J, the junction contained 2 bases not matched to a gene. CDR3 region: CASRGLAGNNEQFF. CDR3 DNA: TGTGCCAGCAGAGGACTAGCGGGAAACAATGAGCAGTTCTTC.

This clone was detected many times. This chain links TRBV6-6 with TRBJ1-5; D is undetermined. The germline V gene has CDR1 MNHNY and CDR2 SVGAGI (reference sequence). V was pared by 4 bases and J by 7 bases, with 11 bases between. This CDR3 region has 13 residues. The CDR3 DNA sequence: TGTGCCAGCAGTTCGGACCGCCGACAGCCCCAGCATTTT. The encoded protein is CASSSDRRQPQHF.

This clone was counted between two and nine times. The chain recombines TRBV5-1 with TRBJ1-2; a possible D gene is TRBD1 (6 bases). V was shortened by 2 bases and J by 0 bases, with 11 bases between the two germline ends. CDR1 is SGHRS and CDR2 is YFSETQ in the germline V gene. The CDR3 covers 15 residues. This CDR3 reads CASSFFAGANYGYTF. The CDR3, as DNA: TGCGCCAGCAGCTTCTTTGCAGGGGCTAACTATGGCTACACCTTC. The entire variable domain, with the rest obtained from reference TRBV5-1 and TRBJ1-2, is as follows: KAGVTQTPRYLIKTRGQQVTLSCSPISGHRSVSWYQQTPGQGLQFLFEYFSETQRNKGNFPGRFSGRQFSNSRSEMNVSTLELGDSALYLCASSFFAGANYGYTFGSGTRLTVV.

This chain connects TRBV5-1 to TRBJ2-1; 7 bases match TRBD2. The CDR3 contains 17 residues. J lost 0 bases, V lost 3 bases, and 9 bases had no gene match. Germline loops: CDR1 SGHRS, CDR2 YFSETQ. The CDR3 DNA is TGCGCCAGCAGCTATTCCACTAGCGATAGCTCCTACAATGAGCAGTTCTTC. It yields the protein CASSYSTSDSSYNEQFF.

A word on this clone: Sequence at one end of the junction differs from germline and may be a read error. This chain uses TRBV5-1 with TRBJ1-1, with D possibly matching TRBD1 (5 bases). The CDR3 runs to 17 residues. CDR1 and CDR2 from the germline V gene are SGHRS and YFSETQ. CDR3 residues: CASSPTDRRGGNPEAFF. DNA for the CDR3: TGCGCCAGCAGCCCCACCGACCGACGGGGGGGGAACCCTGAAGCTTTCTTT.

J is TRBJ1-2 and V is TRBV7-9; the match to TRBD1 covers 8 bases. CDR3 length equals 13 residues. Germline trimming cut 5 bases from V and 6 bases from J; bases unmatched to any gene: 5. The germline V gene has CDR1 SEHNR and CDR2 FQNEAQ (reference sequence). DNA for the CDR3: TGTGCCAGCAGCATGACGACAGGGGATGGCTACACCTTC. Encoded protein: CASSMTTGDGYTF.

This clone was counted ten times or more. The gene calls are TRBV29-1 and TRBJ2-2; a possible D gene is TRBD2 (6 bases). The CDR3 runs 12 residues. Deletions cut 7 bases from V and 7 bases from J, with 13 bases between. CDR1 is SQVTM, CDR2 ANQGSEA, per germline. The CDR3 nucleotides are TGCAGCGGTAGCGGCTCGGGCGGGGAGCTGTTTTTT. Its translation: CSGSGSGGELFF.

V is TRBV11-1 and J is TRBJ2-6, with D unclear. V was trimmed by 4 bases and J by 3 bases, leaving 7 bases between them. From germline, CDR1 is SGHAT and CDR2 FQDESV (reference sequence). The CDR3 contains 14 residues. CDR3 sequence (DNA): TGTGCCAGCAGCTCGCGTGGTGGGGCCAACGTCCTGACTTTC. Protein sequence: CASSSRGGANVLTF. The whole variable domain, filled in from reference TRBV11-1 and TRBJ2-6, reads EAEVAQSPRYKITEKSQAVAFWCDPISGHATLYWYRQILGQGPELLVQFQDESVVDDSQLPKDRFSAERLKGVDSTLKIQPAELGDSAMYLCASSSRGGANVLTFGAGSRLTVL.

V gene TRBV7-2 combines with J gene TRBJ2-1, with TRBD1 matching over 11 bases. The CDR3 has 15 residues. V shed 4 bases, J shed 8 bases, and the junction held 7 bases outside the gene matches. Germline values: CDR1 SGHTA, CDR2 FQGNSA. The CDR3 DNA reads as TGTGCCAGCAGCTCAAAATGGACAGGGGGCGATGAGCAGTTCTTC. Residues: CASSSKWTGGDEQFF.

This clone was counted only a few times. This CDR3 is also generated by other DNA sequences in the sample. The chain employs TRBV5-1 and TRBJ2-3; D unresolved. Per germline, CDR1 SGHRS and CDR2 YFSETQ. The CDR3 has 14 amino acids. V was cut by 0 bases and J by 2 bases, with 7 bases left in between. In nucleotides, the CDR3 is TGCGCCAGCAGCTTGGTTCCTACCACAGATACGCAGTATTTT. Amino acid sequence: CASSLVPTTDTQYF.

The gene calls are TRBV7-9 and TRBJ1-2; D is unclear. V lost 0 bases to trimming and J lost 0 bases, with 8 bases between them. The CDR3 is 15 amino acids. Per germline, CDR1 SEHNR and CDR2 FQNEAQ (reference sequence). The CDR3 region has the DNA TGTGCCAGCAGCTTAGCTATTCAGACTAACTATGGCTACACCTTC. It specifies CASSLAIQTNYGYTF.

This clone was seen many times. The genes are TRBV13 and TRBJ2-2; the match to TRBD2 covers 8 bases. The ends lost 6 bases at V and 2 bases at J; junction bases unmatched: 8. Germline V gene sequence: CDR1 PRHDT, CDR2 FYEKMQ (reference sequence). The CDR3 is 16 residues long. Here the CDR3 DNA reads TGTGCCAGCAGTTCGTGGACTAGCAGTAACACCGGGGAGCTGTTTTTT. This encodes CASSSWTSSNTGELFF.

This clone has just a few counts. A junction boundary mismatches the germline segment, possibly from a read error. The J gene is TRBJ2-5, the V gene TRBV7-7, with TRBD1 matching 8 bases. The CDR3 extends over 16 amino acids. The germline V gene encodes CDR1 SSHAT and CDR2 FNYEAQ (reference sequence). In DNA, the CDR3 is TGTGCTAGCAGCTTAAGCTGGCAGGCAGGGGGCGAGACCCAGTACTTC. As protein: CASSLSWQAGGETQYF.

In this sample, this clone turned up a few times. The chain couples TRBV4-3 to TRBJ2-3; D not certain. Germline V gene data show CDR1 as LGHNA and CDR2 as YSLEER. The CDR3 extends over 15 amino acids. Deletions cut 2 bases from V and 1 base from J, with 10 bases between. This CDR3 is CASSQYTLGTDTQYF. The CDR3 bases are TGCGCCAGCAGCCAATACACCCTGGGCACAGATACGCAGTATTTT.

A few counts support this clone. The chain couples TRBV11-3 to TRBJ2-7, with D perhaps assigned TRBD1 or TRBD2 (6 bases each). The germline CDR1 and CDR2 sequences are SGHNT and YENEEA. CDR3 length: 14 residues. V shed 5 bases and J shed 5 bases, with 16 bases lying between them. The CDR3 sequence is CASSKQGGLDEQYF. The DNA for the CDR3 is TGTGCCAGCAGCAAACAGGGAGGTCTCGACGAGCAGTACTTC.

The chain couples TRBV6-5 to TRBJ1-2; no clear D. The CDR3 runs 13 residues. Trimming left V 6 bases short and J 7 bases short, with 15 bases between. Per germline, CDR1 MNHEY and CDR2 SVGAGI. DNA for the CDR3: TGTGCCAGCAGCCCACGAGCGATTGGTGGCTACACCTTC. Encoded protein: CASSPRAIGGYTF.

With respect to this clone: A much larger clone lies a single base off, so this may be a read error. This chain connects TRBV7-9 to TRBJ1-4; 10 nucleotides match TRBD1. The CDR3 is made up of 14 amino acids. Germline V gene lookup returns CDR1 SEHNR and CDR2 FQNEAQ (reference sequence). V trimming: 6 bases; J trimming: 5 bases; junction bases outside the gene matches: 3. The chain's CDR3 is CASSRGQGNEKLFF. The CDR3 DNA is TGTGCCAGCAGTAGGGGACAGGGGAATGAAAAACTGTTTTTT.

The chain uses TRBV28 and TRBJ2-7; TRBD1 might be the D (6 bases). The CDR3 is 13 residues long. Germline assignment: CDR1 MDHEN and CDR2 SYDVKM. Trimming removed 4 bases at V and 3 bases at J, with 10 bases between. CDR3 DNA: TGTGCCAGCAGTTCGGGGACACTCTACGAGCAGTACTTC. This sequence encodes CASSSGTLYEQYF. The variable domain in full, with the rest retrieved from reference TRBV28 and TRBJ2-7, is DVKVTQSSRYLVKRTGEKVFLECVQDMDHENMFWYRQDPGLGLRLIYFSYDVKMKEKGDIPEGYSVSREKKERFSLILESASTNQTSMYLCASSSGTLYEQYFGPGTRLTVT.

This clone was detected many times. This chain joins TRBV30 and TRBJ2-1; TRBD2 matches at 7 bases. The CDR3 spans 13 residues. Germline CDR1 GTSNPN, CDR2 SVGIG (reference sequence). The V and J ends lost 5 bases and 10 bases, in that order; junction bases with no gene match: 11. Written as DNA, the CDR3 is TGTGCCTGGCTAGCGGAACGAGAGGGAGAGCAGTTCTTC. Its translation is CAWLAEREGEQFF.

This clone came up many times. The chain has TRBV28 and TRBJ2-7, with 8 bases lining up with TRBD2. V dropped 2 bases and J dropped 7; count of bases not matched to a gene: 7. This CDR3 region has 14 residues. The germline V gene encodes CDR1 MDHEN and CDR2 SYDVKM. CDR3 region: CASSLPSGSREQYF. DNA of the CDR3: TGTGCCAGCAGTTTACCGAGCGGGAGTCGTGAGCAGTACTTC.